This T cell receptor (beta chain) was recovered during a study of blood T cell repertoires in COVID-19. Under the authors' procedure: From reference gene primer amplification, estimates of nucleated cell counts were derived. Repertoires were generated with immunoSEQ multiplex PCR, while TCRdb's copy carries only in-frame clones and drops some. V, J and clone size reflect that table, while D and trimming were determined from the DNA. The sample has approximately 200,000 clones, 88% seen once. Points on this clone: The junction and the germline gene differ at one end; a read error may be behind it.

This TCR derives from a woman in her thirties with acute or convalescent COVID-19. Sequenced material: peripheral blood.

CDR3 bases: TGTGCCAGCAGTACGACAGGCGATCGAATTTTT. It translates to CASSTTGDRIF. The chain combines TRBV28 with TRBJ2-3, with TRBD1 as a possible D gene (6 bases). Germline V gene lookup returns CDR1 MDHEN and CDR2 SYDVKM. This CDR3 spans 11 amino acids.